The clone carrying this T cell receptor (beta chain) turned up a few times. TCRdb redid the calling of the 5' RACE reads with MiXCR, one entry per CDR3 protein. The sample lists over 400,000 distinct CDR3 sequences, 23% occurring once. Germline V lookup: CDR1 SEHNR, CDR2 FQNEAQ (reference sequence). CDR3 length: 12 amino acids. Trimming pared 5 bases from V and 3 bases from J, leaving 5 bases between. This sample stems from a study of T-cell memory formation after mild COVID-19. The source is an adult woman who had mild COVID-19 (a few samples of this study predate the infection). Cell type and time point are not known. Specimen: PBMCs or a T cell subset sorted from them (not recorded which). This chain uses TRBV7-9 with TRBJ2-1; D is uncertain. The CDR3 DNA is TGTGCCAGCAGCGTGATCTACAATGAGCAGTTCTTC. It encodes CASSVIYNEQFF.